This T cell receptor beta chain came from a study of identical twins. Looked up from germline, CDR1 is DFQATT and CDR2 is SNEGSKA (reference sequence). CDR3 length equals 14 residues. Deletions cut 3 bases from V and 3 bases from J, with 14 bases between. TCRdb reprocessed the 5' RACE reads with MiXCR, giving one entry per CDR3 protein. Counted here are around 1.7 million distinct CDR3 sequences, under 35% occurring once; the ten biggest clones make up about 0.27%. This clonotype was sampled from a newborn girl in good health. This rearrangement joins TRBV20-1 to TRBJ1-1, with D unclear. Sequencing was performed on cord blood. CDR3 nucleotides: TGCAGTGCTAGGCGACCTAGCTCAGACACTGAAGCTTTCTTT. Protein sequence: CSARRPSSDTEAFF.